This TCR beta chain was recovered during a study of Ad26.COV2.S vaccination and SARS-CoV-2 variants. General study points: Non-spike TCR breadth showed similarity between vaccine and placebo recipients. Reportedly, spike-specific CD8+ and CD4+ T cell responses achieved substantial breadth once vaccination had taken place. Responses of T cells in total may have been underestimated by the TCR breadth and depth analyses.

A remark on this clone: Antigen unknown. One junction end does not reproduce the germline sequence, and a read error may be involved.

The protocol was immunoSEQ multiplex PCR, while the TCRdb copy is restricted to in-frame clones and leaves out a portion. The sample carries some 190,000 clones, roughly 85% recorded once. Germline assignment: CDR1 SGHTA and CDR2 FQGTGA. There are 15 residues in the CDR3. Sequenced here: peripheral blood, sampled after recovery from COVID-19. The receptor was isolated from a human donor who had recovered from COVID-19. The chain carries TRBV7-3 and TRBJ2-1, with 10 bases lining up with TRBD2. CDR3 protein: CASSLTSGVDNEQFF. The CDR3 DNA sequence: TGTGCCAGCAGCCTAACTAGCGGGGTTGACAATGAGCAGTTCTTC.